These 20 T cell receptor beta chains share one sample of origin, sequenced in a study of regulatory T cells in long-lasting Graves disease. In building TCR beta libraries, iRepertoire HTBI primers were used together with Arm-PCR of CDR3 regions. TCRdb analysed the multiplex PCR reads with MiXCR anew, one entry per CDR3 protein. This table holds about 530,000 distinct CDR3 sequences, around 15% found once. The time point here: newly diagnosed GD, antithyroid drugs for less than 3 months. Construction of the TCR library relied on RNA isolated from PBMCs. These data were also filed under a second study, of T cells in Graves' hyperthyroidism and ophthalmopathy.

The input for sequencing was peripheral blood mononuclear cells (PBMCs), taken at new diagnosis, from a patient treated with antithyroid drugs. The receptors stem from a middle-aged woman with Graves disease.

As to this clonotype: This could be a read error, since a much larger clone is one nucleotide away. The V call is TRBV7-9, the J call TRBJ2-3; 11 bases fit TRBD2. Trimming removed 5 bases from V and 4 bases from J; junction bases left unmatched: 11. The CDR3 is 17 residues long. Germline CDR1 and CDR2: SEHNR and FQNEAQ (reference sequence). The CDR3 here is CASSIPSGLAGSDTQYF. CDR3 in DNA: TGTGCCAGCAGCATTCCTTCCGGACTAGCGGGTTCAGATACGCAGTATTTT.

In this sample, this clonotype turned up many times. This sequence joins TRBV11-1 and TRBJ2-7; D call uncertain. The germline V gene has CDR1 SGHAT and CDR2 FQDESV (reference sequence). The CDR3 loop spans 15 amino acids. V was shortened by 0 bases and J by 3 bases, with 12 bases between the two germline ends. The CDR3 here is CASSLAPGSLYEQYF. CDR3 DNA sequence: TGTGCCAGCAGCTTAGCGCCCGGTTCTCTCTACGAGCAGTACTTC. Full variable domain (rest looked up from reference TRBV11-1 and TRBJ2-7): EAEVAQSPRYKITEKSQAVAFWCDPISGHATLYWYRQILGQGPELLVQFQDESVVDDSQLPKDRFSAERLKGVDSTLKIQPAELGDSAMYLCASSLAPGSLYEQYFGPGTRLTVT.

The chain recombines TRBV6-5 with TRBJ2-7; D is uncertain. The germline V gene has CDR1 MNHEY and CDR2 SVGAGI. The V end was cut by 4 bases, the J end by 6 bases, with 16 bases between. The CDR3 length is 14 residues. CDR3: CASSSIVGRGEQYF. In nucleotides, the CDR3 is TGTGCCAGCAGTTCCATAGTTGGCCGCGGCGAGCAGTACTTC.

This clonotype was observed a handful of times. This chain uses TRBV6-1 with TRBJ2-3; D uncertain. The V end lost 4 bases, the J end lost 0 bases, and 11 bases lay between the germline ends. Germline assignment: CDR1 MNHNS and CDR2 SASEGT. CDR3 size: 15 residues. CDR3: CASSGLQYSTDTQYF. The CDR3 DNA follows: TGTGCCAGCAGTGGCCTACAATATAGCACAGATACGCAGTATTTT.

This clonotype has ten or more counts. The genes are TRBV11-3 and TRBJ2-5; D perhaps matches TRBD1 (6 bases). The germline CDR1 and CDR2 sequences are SGHNT and YENEEA. This CDR3 has 14 amino acids. V was shortened by 5 bases and J by 0 bases, with 10 bases between the two germline ends. The DNA for the CDR3 is TGTGCCAGCAGCAGCCGGGACAACCAAGAGACCCAGTACTTC. Translating it yields CASSSRDNQETQYF.

V usage is TRBV7-9 and J usage is TRBJ1-6; no definite D call. This CDR3 is 15 amino acids long. Deletions cut 0 bases from V and 9 bases from J, with 12 bases between. The germline CDR1 and CDR2 sequences are SEHNR and FQNEAQ (reference sequence). The CDR3 DNA is TGTGCCAGCAGCTTAGCGCTGGGGATAAGTTCACCCCTCCACTTT. Translation: CASSLALGISSPLHF. Variable domain in full (rest from reference TRBV7-9 and TRBJ1-6): DTGVSQNPRHKITKRGQNVTFRCDPISEHNRLYWYRQTLGQGPEFLTYFQNEAQLEKSRLLSDRFSAERPKGSFSTLEIQRTEQGDSAMYLCASSLALGISSPLHFGNGTRLTVT.

This clonotype was counted many times. V is TRBV24-1 and J is TRBJ2-1; perhaps TRBD1 as D (5 bases). The germline CDR1 and CDR2 sequences are KGHDR and SFDVKD. The CDR3 covers 16 residues. V was clipped by 3 bases and J by 3 bases, with 14 bases between them. CDR3 bases: TGTGCCACCAGTGATGCAGGGTCAGCTAACTACAATGAGCAGTTCTTC. Protein product: CATSDAGSANYNEQFF.

This clonotype has a handful of counts. The V and J genes are TRBV10-3 and TRBJ2-2, with D perhaps matching TRBD1 (6 bases). CDR1 and CDR2 (germline): ENHRY, SYGVKD. Trimming removed 8 bases at V and 5 bases at J, with 18 bases between. The CDR3 sequence is 15 residues long. The CDR3 sequence is CAISHGTTRTGELFF. As DNA, the CDR3 is TGTGCCATCTCTCATGGGACAACACGGACCGGGGAGCTGTTTTTT.

This clonotype was recorded a few times. This chain joins TRBV10-2 and TRBJ2-2, with TRBD1 identical over 9 bases. CDR1 is WSHSY and CDR2 is SAAADI in the germline V gene. V lost 6 bases to trimming and J lost 7 bases; unmatched junction nucleotides: 6. This CDR3 comprises 14 residues. The CDR3 sequence is CASRPQGAIGELFF. DNA for the CDR3: TGCGCCAGCAGACCACAGGGGGCCATCGGGGAGCTGTTTTTT.

This clonotype was counted at least ten times. The genes are TRBV6-1 and TRBJ1-2; D is possibly TRBD1 (6 bases). The CDR3 is 16 amino acids. CDR1 MNHNS and CDR2 SASEGT come from the germline V gene. Trimming cost V 5 bases and J 0 bases, with 16 bases left between them. The CDR3, as DNA: TGTGCCAGCAGTAAGCTCCGGGACACAACTAACTATGGCTACACCTTC. It yields the protein CASSKLRDTTNYGYTF.

In this sample, this clonotype turned up a few times. The chain is built from TRBV6-1 and TRBJ1-4, with 7 positions matching TRBD1. V gave up 6 bases and J gave up 6 bases; unmatched junction bases: 7. Germline CDR1 is MNHNS and CDR2 is SASEGT. The CDR3 totals 14 residues. The chain's CDR3 is CASRAPGTDEKLFF. CDR3 in DNA: TGTGCCAGCAGAGCCCCCGGGACAGATGAAAAACTGTTTTTT.

This clonotype was seen more than once but under ten times. The chain combines TRBV9 with TRBJ2-7, with a possible D match to TRBD2 (6 bases). The germline gives CDR1 SGDLS, CDR2 YYNGEE. The CDR3 consists of 16 residues. The germline V and J ends were trimmed by 0 bases and 5 bases, with 18 bases remaining between them. The CDR3 DNA reads as TGTGCCAGCAGCGTAGTACAGACTAGAGGGAAAAACGAGCAGTACTTC. This translates into CASSVVQTRGKNEQYF.

This clonotype was picked up many times. The chain uses TRBV3-1 and TRBJ2-7; TRBD1 might be the D (6 bases). Trimming stripped 5 bases from V and 2 bases from J, with 13 bases between. Germline CDR1 LGHDT, CDR2 YNNKEL (reference sequence). This CDR3 has 14 amino acids. CDR3 coding DNA: TGTGCCAGCAGCGGCCGGGACAACACCTACGAGCAGTACTTC. Protein: CASSGRDNTYEQYF.

This clonotype was counted ten times or more. The V and J genes are TRBV6-2 or TRBV6-3 and TRBJ2-5; D ambiguous. In germline, CDR1 is MNHEY, CDR2 SVGEGT. CDR3 length: 14 amino acids. V lost 4 bases and J 0 bases, leaving 9 bases between the germline ends. CDR3 coding DNA: TGTGCCAGCAGTTGGGGTGGCCACCAAGAGACCCAGTACTTC. Protein product: CASSWGGHQETQYF.

This clonotype was observed at least ten times. The gene calls are TRBV12-3 or TRBV12-4 and TRBJ2-7, with TRBD2 matching over 9 bases. This CDR3 has 15 residues. The J segment lost 2 bases and the V segment lost 3 bases, leaving 5 bases of the junction unmatched. The CDR3 coding sequence is TGTGCCAGCAGTTTGCTAGCGGGGTTCCCCTACGAGCAGTACTTC. This codes for CASSLLAGFPYEQYF.

This clonotype was seen repeatedly, ten times or more. This chain links TRBV6-2 or TRBV6-3 with TRBJ2-3; D could derive from TRBD1 or TRBD2 (6 bases each). This CDR3 region has 17 residues. With 2 bases removed from V and 5 bases from J, the gap between germline ends came to 20 bases. The V gene's germline CDR1 is MNHEY and CDR2 SVGEGT. The CDR3 DNA is TGTGCCAGCAGTTACCCCTTCGGGGGCGAACTAGGAGATACGCAGTATTTT. Its translation is CASSYPFGGELGDTQYF.

Remarks on this clonotype: A much bigger clone sits one base away, suggesting this may be a read error. The chain combines TRBV20-1 with TRBJ2-3; 8 bases agree with TRBD2. The germline CDR1 and CDR2 sequences are DFQATT and SNEGSKA (reference sequence). J gave up 2 bases and V 3 bases, and 1 base lay outside the gene matches. The CDR3 totals 13 residues. CDR3: CSASGGATDTQYF. The CDR3 DNA is TGCAGTGCTAGCGGGGGGGCCACAGATACGCAGTATTTT.

The gene calls are TRBV7-3 and TRBJ2-2; unclear D gene. Trimming removed 4 bases at V and 7 bases at J, with 7 bases between. Germline CDR1 reads SGHTA; CDR2 reads FQGTGA. The CDR3 spans 12 residues. The CDR3 region is CASSSPNGELFF. The DNA for the CDR3 is TGTGCCAGCAGCTCCCCAAACGGGGAGCTGTTTTTT.

This clonotype was counted at least ten times. The chain is built from TRBV7-3 and TRBJ2-1; D is ambiguous. This CDR3 contains 13 residues. The V end lost 5 bases, the J end lost 3 bases, and 8 bases lay between the germline ends. Per germline, CDR1 SGHTA and CDR2 FQGTGA. The DNA of the CDR3 is TGTGCCAGCAGCCAGGACGACTACAATGAGCAGTTCTTC. Translation gives CASSQDDYNEQFF. Full variable domain (missing parts from reference TRBV7-3 and TRBJ2-1): GAGVSQTPSNKVTEKGKYVELRCDPISGHTALYWYRQSLGQGPEFLIYFQGTGAADDSGLPNDRFFAVRPEGSVSTLKIQRTERGDSAVYLCASSQDDYNEQFFGPGTRLTVL.

This clonotype occurred many times. The chain carries TRBV18 and TRBJ1-2; a weak D match, TRBD1 (5 bases). CDR3 length: 15 residues. The ends were cut back, 3 bases at V and 4 bases at J, with 15 bases in the middle. CDR1 and CDR2 (germline): KGHSH, LQKENI. CDR3 nucleotides: TGTGCCAGCTCACCTTCCGGGACCCTGATCTATGGCTACACCTTC. This encodes CASSPSGTLIYGYTF.